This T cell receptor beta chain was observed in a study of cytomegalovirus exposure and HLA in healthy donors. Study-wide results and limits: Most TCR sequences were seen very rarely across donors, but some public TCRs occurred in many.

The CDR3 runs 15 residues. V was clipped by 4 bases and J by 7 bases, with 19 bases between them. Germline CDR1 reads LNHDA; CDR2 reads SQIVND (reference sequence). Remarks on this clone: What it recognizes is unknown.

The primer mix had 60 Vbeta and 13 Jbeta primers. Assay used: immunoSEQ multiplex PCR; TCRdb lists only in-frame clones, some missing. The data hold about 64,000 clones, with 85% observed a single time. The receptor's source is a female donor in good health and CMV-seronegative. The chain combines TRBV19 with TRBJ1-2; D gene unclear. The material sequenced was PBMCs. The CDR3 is CASSTERDMVPGYTF. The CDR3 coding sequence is TGTGCCAGTAGTACCGAACGGGATATGGTTCCTGGCTACACCTTC. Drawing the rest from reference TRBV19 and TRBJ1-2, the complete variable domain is DGGITQSPKYLFRKEGQNVTLSCEQNLNHDAMYWYRQDPGQGLRLIYYSQIVNDFQKGDIAEGYSVSREKKESFPLTVTSAQKNPTAFYLCASSTERDMVPGYTFGSGTRLTVV.